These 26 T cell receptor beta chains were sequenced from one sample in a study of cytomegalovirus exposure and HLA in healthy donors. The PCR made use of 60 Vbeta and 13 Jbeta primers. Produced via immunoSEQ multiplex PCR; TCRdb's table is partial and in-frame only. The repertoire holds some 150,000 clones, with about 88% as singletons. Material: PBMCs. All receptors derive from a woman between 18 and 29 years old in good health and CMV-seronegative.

CDR3 sequence (DNA): TGTGCCAGCGCCCAAGGACAGGGTAGGCCAAGCTCCTATAATTCACCCCTCCACTTT. Translation gives CASAQGQGRPSSYNSPLHF. This chain links TRBV2 with TRBJ1-6; 8 bases agree with TRBD1. The length of the CDR3 is 19 residues. Germline V gene sequence: CDR1 SNHLY, CDR2 FYNNEI. With V trimmed by 8 bases and J by 0 bases, 15 bases remained unmatched.

The CDR3 DNA is TGTGCCAGCCACCTATCGGGGGGAGGAGGTGAGCAGTTCTTC. Amino acids: CASHLSGGGGEQFF. The J gene is TRBJ2-1, the V gene TRBV6-1; TRBD2 matches at 7 bases. Unmatched junction bases numbered 13, after V lost 8 bases and J lost 9 bases. Germline values: CDR1 MNHNS, CDR2 SASEGT. The CDR3 totals 14 residues.

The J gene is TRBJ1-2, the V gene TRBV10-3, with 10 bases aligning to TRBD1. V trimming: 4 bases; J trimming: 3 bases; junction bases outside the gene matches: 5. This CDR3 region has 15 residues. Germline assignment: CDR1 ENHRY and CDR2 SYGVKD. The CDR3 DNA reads TGTGCCATCAGTGGGGGGGACAGGGGTGACTATGGCTACACCTTC. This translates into CAISGGDRGDYGYTF.

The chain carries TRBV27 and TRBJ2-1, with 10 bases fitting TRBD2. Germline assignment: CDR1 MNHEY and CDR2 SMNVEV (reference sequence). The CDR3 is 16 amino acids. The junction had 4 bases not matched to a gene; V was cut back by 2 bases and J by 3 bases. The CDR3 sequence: CASSLRGLADYNEQFF. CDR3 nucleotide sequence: TGTGCCAGCAGTTTAAGAGGACTAGCGGACTACAATGAGCAGTTCTTC.

CDR3 nucleotide sequence: TGTGCCAGCAGCTCGCGGGTGGCGCAGTACTTC. This translates into CASSSRVAQYF. The V call is TRBV7-9, the J call TRBJ2-5; tentatively, D is TRBD2 (5 bases). CDR3 length equals 11 residues. The ends were cut back, 4 bases at V and 11 bases at J, with 11 bases in the middle. Per the germline V gene, CDR1 is SEHNR and CDR2 is FQNEAQ (reference sequence).

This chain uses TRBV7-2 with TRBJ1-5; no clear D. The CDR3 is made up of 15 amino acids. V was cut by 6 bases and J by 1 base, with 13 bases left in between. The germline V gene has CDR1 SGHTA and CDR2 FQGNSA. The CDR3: CASSLGEVSNQPQHF. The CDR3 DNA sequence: TGTGCCAGCAGTCTCGGGGAGGTCAGCAATCAGCCCCAGCATTTT.

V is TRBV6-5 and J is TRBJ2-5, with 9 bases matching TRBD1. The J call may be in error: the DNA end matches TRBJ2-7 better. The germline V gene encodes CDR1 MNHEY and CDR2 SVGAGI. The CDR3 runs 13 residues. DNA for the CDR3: TGTGCCAGCTACGGGGACAGGGATTACGAGCAGTACTTC. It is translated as CASYGDRDYEQYF.

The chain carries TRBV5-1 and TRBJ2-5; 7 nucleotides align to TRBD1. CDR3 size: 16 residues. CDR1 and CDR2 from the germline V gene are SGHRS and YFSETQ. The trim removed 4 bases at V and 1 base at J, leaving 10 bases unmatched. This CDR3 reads CASSGGGQALQETQYF. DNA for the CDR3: TGCGCCAGCAGCGGGGGCGGACAGGCCCTCCAAGAGACCCAGTACTTC.

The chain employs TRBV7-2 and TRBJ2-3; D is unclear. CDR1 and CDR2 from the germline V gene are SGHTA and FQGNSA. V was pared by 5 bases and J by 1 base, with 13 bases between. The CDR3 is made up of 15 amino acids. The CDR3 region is CASSRLSPGTDTQYF. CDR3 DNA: TGTGCCAGCAGCCGCCTCAGTCCTGGCACAGATACGCAGTATTTT.

For the CDR3, the DNA is TGTGCCAGCAGCGTAAGTGAGGCTCCCTACGAGCAGTACTTC. Translating it yields CASSVSEAPYEQYF. The rearrangement links TRBV9 to TRBJ2-7; D remains ambiguous. The CDR3 is 14 amino acids. The V gene's germline CDR1 is SGDLS and CDR2 YYNGEE. The V end was cut by 1 base, the J end by 2 bases, with 10 bases between.

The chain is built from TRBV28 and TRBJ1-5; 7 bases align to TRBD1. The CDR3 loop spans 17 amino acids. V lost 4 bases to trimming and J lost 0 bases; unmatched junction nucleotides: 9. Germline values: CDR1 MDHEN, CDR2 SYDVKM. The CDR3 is CASSSPTGTDSNQPQHF. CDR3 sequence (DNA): TGTGCCAGCAGTTCCCCGACAGGGACCGATAGCAATCAGCCCCAGCATTTT. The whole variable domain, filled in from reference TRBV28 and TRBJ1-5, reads DVKVTQSSRYLVKRTGEKVFLECVQDMDHENMFWYRQDPGLGLRLIYFSYDVKMKEKGDIPEGYSVSREKKERFSLILESASTNQTSMYLCASSSPTGTDSNQPQHFGDGTRLSIL.

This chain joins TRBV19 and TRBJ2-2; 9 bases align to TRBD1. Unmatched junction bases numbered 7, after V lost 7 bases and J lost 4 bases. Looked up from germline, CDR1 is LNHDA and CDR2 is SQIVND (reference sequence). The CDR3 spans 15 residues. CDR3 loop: CASTETGGITGELFF. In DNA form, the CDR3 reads TGTGCCAGTACTGAGACAGGGGGTATCACCGGGGAGCTGTTTTTT.

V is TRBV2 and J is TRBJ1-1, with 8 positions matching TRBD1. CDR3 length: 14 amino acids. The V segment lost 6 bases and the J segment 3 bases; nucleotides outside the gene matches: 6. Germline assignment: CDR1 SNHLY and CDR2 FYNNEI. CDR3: CASRNTGGDTEAFF. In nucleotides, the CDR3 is TGTGCCAGCAGAAATACAGGGGGTGACACTGAAGCTTTCTTT.

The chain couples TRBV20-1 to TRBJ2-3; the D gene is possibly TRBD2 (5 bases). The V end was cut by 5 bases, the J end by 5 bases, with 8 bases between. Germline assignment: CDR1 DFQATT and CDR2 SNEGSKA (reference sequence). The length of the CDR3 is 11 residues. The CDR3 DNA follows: TGCAGTGCTGGGAGTAAAGATACGCAGTATTTT. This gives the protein CSAGSKDTQYF.

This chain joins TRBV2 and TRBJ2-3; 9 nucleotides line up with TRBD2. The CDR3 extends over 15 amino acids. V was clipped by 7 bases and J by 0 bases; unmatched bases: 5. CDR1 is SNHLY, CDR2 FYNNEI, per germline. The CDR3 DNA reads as TGTGCCAGCAAGAGTAGCGGGGGAAGCACAGATACGCAGTATTTT. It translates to CASKSSGGSTDTQYF.

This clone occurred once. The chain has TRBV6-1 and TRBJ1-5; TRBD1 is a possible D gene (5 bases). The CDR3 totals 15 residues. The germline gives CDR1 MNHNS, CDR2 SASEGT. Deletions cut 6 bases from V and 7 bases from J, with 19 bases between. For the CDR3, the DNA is TGTGCCAGCAGGTTTTTAGAACAGGTTGAACAGCCCCAGCATTTT. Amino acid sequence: CASRFLEQVEQPQHF.

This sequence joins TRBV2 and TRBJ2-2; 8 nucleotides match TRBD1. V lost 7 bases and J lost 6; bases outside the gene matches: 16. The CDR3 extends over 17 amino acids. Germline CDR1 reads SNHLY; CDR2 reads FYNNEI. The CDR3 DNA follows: TGTGCCAGCATGCCTTGGAGGGCAGGGGGCGATCCCGGGGAGCTGTTTTTT. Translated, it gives CASMPWRAGGDPGELFF.

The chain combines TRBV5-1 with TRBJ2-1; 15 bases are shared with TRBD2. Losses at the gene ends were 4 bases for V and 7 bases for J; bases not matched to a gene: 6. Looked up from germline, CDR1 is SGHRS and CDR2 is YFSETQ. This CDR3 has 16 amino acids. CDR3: CASSTGTSGRFNEQFF. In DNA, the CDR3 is TGCGCCAGCAGCACCGGGACTAGCGGGAGGTTTAATGAGCAGTTCTTC.

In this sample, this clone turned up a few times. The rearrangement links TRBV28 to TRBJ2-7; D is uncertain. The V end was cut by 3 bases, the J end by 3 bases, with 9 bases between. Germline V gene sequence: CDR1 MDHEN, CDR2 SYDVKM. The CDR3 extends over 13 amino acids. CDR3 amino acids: CASSFRTYYEQYF. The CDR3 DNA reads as TGTGCCAGCAGTTTTCGCACCTACTACGAGCAGTACTTC.

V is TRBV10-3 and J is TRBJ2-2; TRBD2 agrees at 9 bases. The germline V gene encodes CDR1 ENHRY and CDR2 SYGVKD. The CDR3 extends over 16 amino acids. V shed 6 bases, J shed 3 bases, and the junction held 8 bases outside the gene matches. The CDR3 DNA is TGTGCCATCAGCCTTTCCTTAGCGGGGGACACCGGGGAGCTGTTTTTT. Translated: CAISLSLAGDTGELFF.

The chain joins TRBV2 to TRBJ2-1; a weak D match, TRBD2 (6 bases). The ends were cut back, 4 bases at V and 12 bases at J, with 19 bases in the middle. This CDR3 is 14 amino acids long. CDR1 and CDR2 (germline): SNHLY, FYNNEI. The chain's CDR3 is CASSGVYGGSTQFF. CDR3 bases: TGTGCCAGCAGTGGGGTGTATGGGGGGAGCACGCAGTTCTTC.

CDR3 region: CASSSLTSGRVKNIQYF. The CDR3 nucleotides are TGTGCCAGCAGCTCTCTGACTAGCGGGAGAGTCAAAAACATTCAGTACTTC. This chain uses TRBV4-2 with TRBJ2-4; TRBD2 matches at 12 bases. CDR1 and CDR2 (germline): LGHNA, YNFKEQ. V lost 5 bases to trimming and J lost 3 bases; unmatched junction nucleotides: 8. The CDR3 is 17 amino acids.

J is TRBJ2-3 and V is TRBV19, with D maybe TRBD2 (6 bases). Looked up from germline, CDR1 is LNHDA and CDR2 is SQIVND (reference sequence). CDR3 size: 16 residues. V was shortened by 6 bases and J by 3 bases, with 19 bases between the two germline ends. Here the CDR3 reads CASRETSVGQTDTQYF. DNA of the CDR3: TGTGCCAGTAGAGAGACTAGTGTGGGTCAGACAGATACGCAGTATTTT. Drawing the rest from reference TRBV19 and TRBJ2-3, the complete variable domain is DGGITQSPKYLFRKEGQNVTLSCEQNLNHDAMYWYRQDPGQGLRLIYYSQIVNDFQKGDIAEGYSVSREKKESFPLTVTSAQKNPTAFYLCASRETSVGQTDTQYFGPGTRLTVL.

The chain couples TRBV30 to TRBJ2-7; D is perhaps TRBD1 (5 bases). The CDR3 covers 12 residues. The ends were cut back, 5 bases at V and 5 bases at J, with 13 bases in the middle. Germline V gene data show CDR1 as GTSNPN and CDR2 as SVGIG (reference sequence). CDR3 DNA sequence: TGTGCCTGGGACCTTAGGGGCCACGAGCAGTACTTC. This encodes CAWDLRGHEQYF.

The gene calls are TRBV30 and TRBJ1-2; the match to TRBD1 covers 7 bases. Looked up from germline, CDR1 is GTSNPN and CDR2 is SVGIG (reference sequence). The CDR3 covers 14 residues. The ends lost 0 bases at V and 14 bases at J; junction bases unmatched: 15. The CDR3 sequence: CAWSVIRDSLLLTF. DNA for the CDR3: TGTGCCTGGAGTGTTATCCGGGACAGCCTTTTACTAACCTTC.

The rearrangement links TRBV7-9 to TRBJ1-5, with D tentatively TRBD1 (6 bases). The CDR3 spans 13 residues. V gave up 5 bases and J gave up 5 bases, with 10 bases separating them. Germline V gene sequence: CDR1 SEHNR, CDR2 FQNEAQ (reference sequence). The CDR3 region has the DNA TGTGCCAGCAGCCAGGACAGCCATCAGCCCCAGCATTTT. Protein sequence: CASSQDSHQPQHF.